The text below deals with one T cell receptor (beta chain). It lacks a known antigen. No base-level quality is on record; no much larger clone is a single base apart. To demonstrate the VDJtools post-analysis software, TCR beta repertoires were profiled from the peripheral blood of roughly 12 young patients with multiple sclerosis. The multiple sclerosis patients were children and adolescents between about 6 and 16 years of age. This record comes from a study of post-analysis software for immune sequencing data (dated by TCRdb to 2013 to 2016). Looking at the study overall: Recorded disease courses included relapsing-remitting, secondary progressive and progressive-relapsing multiple sclerosis, with some patients lacking subtype annotation. A subset of samples was prepared in parallel using single-end sample barcoding, then pooled and co-amplified after Illumina adapter ligation. The multiple sclerosis patient repertoires were compared with around ten previously published healthy control repertoires from donors aged roughly 6 to 25 years. General study outcomes and caveats: The control group was slightly older than the multiple sclerosis patient group. When samples were clustered directly using the F measure, samples prepared in the same batch co-clustered strongly, which prompted a batch-effect correction. Significantly higher frequencies in patients than in controls were found for about 5 TRBV segments, including TRBV5-6, TRBV5-1 and TRBV20-1. Significantly lower normalized Chao1 diversity was found in multiple sclerosis patients than in controls, suggesting substantial peripheral T-cell clonal expansion.

As encoded in the germline V gene, CDR1 is SGHDN while CDR2 is FVKESK. V is cut by 10 bases and J by 4 bases, and the space between the germline ends is 15 bases. Inclusive of the bounding cysteine and phenylalanine, the CDR3 is 13 residues long. Only CDR3 DNA remains: 39 bases, in frame from the first base. Libraries came from PCR. This sample was sequenced with an Illumina HiSeq 2500. Unique molecular identifiers were incorporated into TCR beta cDNA libraries to reduce PCR and sequencing biases. Approximately 500,000 cDNA molecules were obtained for every 1 to 10 million input T cells, so each molecule roughly corresponded to one T cell. The patient libraries were prepared and sequenced using the same protocol as the earlier healthy control dataset. Within a given batch, samples were prepared together, multiplexed and sequenced on the same HiSeq lane. Regarding the original processing steps: MIGEC was used to process the raw barcoded reads, and molecular identifier groups with only a single read were discarded before consensus assembly and CDR3 extraction. Clonotype tables were post-analysed with VDJtools, and diversity was normalized by down-sampling all datasets to the smallest sample size. To correct batch-related cross-sample contamination, repertoire overlap clustering matched CDR3 amino acid sequences but not nucleotide sequences. The public sequencing data were trimmed at Q25 with fastp and processed into clonotypes with MiXCR by TCRdb, which kept only in-frame beta chains. All rows with the same CDR3 protein become a single entry with the most common DNA and genes. For this entry, the V and J calls and clone size follow TCRdb and not the study's own pipeline. This sample holds about 400,000 distinct CDR3 sequences; around 33% were observed only once. The ten largest clones represent 13% of the sample.

Sequenced sample: blood. Rearrangement joined TRBV14 to TRBJ2-3; TRBD1 is possibly the D segment (5 matching bases). The receptor was derived from a girl between 10 and 17 years old with multiple sclerosis. The DNA sequence is given as TGTGCCACCCGTAAACCAGGGTCAGATACGCAGTATTTT. Its amino acids are CATRKPGSDTQYF.